Below, 11 T cell receptor beta chains from the same sample are listed, as sequenced in a study of CD8 T cells in Susac syndrome. Reverse transcription of about 0.5 to 1 ug RNA used random hexamers. MiXCR, applied by TCRdb to the immunoSEQ multiplex PCR reads, yields one record per CDR3 protein. The data show approximately 270,000 distinct CDR3 sequences, about 93% seen once. Sequencing was performed on CD4+ T cells from PBMCs. These TCRs come from a human donor with multiple sclerosis.

The gene calls are TRBV6-1 and TRBJ1-5; a possible D gene is TRBD1 (5 bases). Germline loops: CDR1 MNHNS, CDR2 SASEGT. The CDR3 is 14 amino acids. V lost 6 bases, J lost 8 bases, and 17 bases lay in between. Written as DNA, the CDR3 is TGTGCCAGCAGGATCCCTGGCGGAGGGGAGCCCCAGCATTTT. This encodes CASRIPGGGEPQHF.

The genes are TRBV27 and TRBJ1-1; D might be TRBD1 (5 bases). CDR1 is MNHEY and CDR2 is SMNVEV in the germline V gene (reference sequence). CDR3 length: 17 amino acids. V was pared by 4 bases and J by 1 base, with 19 bases between. CDR3 nucleotides: TGTGCCAGCAGTTCCACGCCGGGACGACTCTGGAACACTGAAGCTTTCTTT. It is translated as CASSSTPGRLWNTEAFF.

The chain combines TRBV7-9 with TRBJ1-5, with D unresolved. This CDR3 is built from 16 residues. From germline, CDR1 is SEHNR and CDR2 FQNEAQ (reference sequence). Trimming took 4 bases from V and 0 from J, leaving 13 bases between them. CDR3 sequence reads: CASSSSLTNSNQPQHF. The CDR3 DNA is TGTGCCAGCAGCTCTTCTTTGACAAATAGCAATCAGCCCCAGCATTTT.

V and J are TRBV7-2 and TRBJ2-3; the D is unclear. CDR1 is SGHTA and CDR2 is FQGNSA in the germline V gene. The CDR3 length is 12 residues. V was pared by 0 bases and J by 8 bases, with 6 bases between. The CDR3 loop is CASSLAKVTQYF. DNA of the CDR3: TGTGCCAGCAGCTTAGCCAAGGTTACGCAGTATTTT.

This sequence joins TRBV6-6 and TRBJ1-2; 7 bases match TRBD1. There are 12 residues in the CDR3. V dropped 2 bases and J dropped 7; count of bases not matched to a gene: 1. Germline V CDR1 and CDR2: MNHNY, SVGAGI (reference sequence). CDR3 nucleotides: TGTGCCAGCAGTTACCGACAGGGTGGCTACACCTTC. This encodes CASSYRQGGYTF.

The chain uses TRBV7-6 and TRBJ1-3; unclear D gene. The length of the CDR3 is 17 residues. The germline CDR1 and CDR2 sequences are SGHVS and FNYEAQ. V lost 3 bases to trimming and J lost 1 base, with 16 bases between them. CDR3 nucleotides: TGTGCCAGCAGCTTGTTAAGCGAGATGGTTTCTGGAAACACCATATATTTT. Translating gives CASSLLSEMVSGNTIYF.

This sequence joins TRBV5-1 and TRBJ2-3; D gene ambiguous. This CDR3 has 15 residues. The V end was cut by 0 bases, the J end by 3 bases, with 11 bases between. Per germline, CDR1 SGHRS and CDR2 YFSETQ. The CDR3 DNA follows: TGCGCCAGCAGCTTGGTGGGTGACGGTACAGATACGCAGTATTTT. Translating gives CASSLVGDGTDTQYF. Full variable domain (outside the CDR3, taken from reference TRBV5-1 and TRBJ2-3): KAGVTQTPRYLIKTRGQQVTLSCSPISGHRSVSWYQQTPGQGLQFLFEYFSETQRNKGNFPGRFSGRQFSNSRSEMNVSTLELGDSALYLCASSLVGDGTDTQYFGPGTRLTVL.

V gene TRBV13 combines with J gene TRBJ2-4; D not resolved. CDR1 and CDR2 from the germline V gene are PRHDT and FYEKMQ (reference sequence). This CDR3 comprises 12 residues. V lost 2 bases to trimming and J lost 7 bases, with 6 bases between them. The DNA for the CDR3 is TGTGCCAGCAGCTTATCGGCTAACATTCAGTACTTC. This sequence encodes CASSLSANIQYF.

The gene calls are TRBV3-1 and TRBJ2-3; 8 bases are shared with TRBD2. The CDR3 is 17 amino acids. The V and J ends lost 1 base and 0 bases, in that order; junction bases with no gene match: 6. The V gene's germline CDR1 is LGHDT and CDR2 YNNKEL (reference sequence). CDR3 bases: TGTGCCAGCAGCCAAGGCCCCCAGCGGGGGAGCACAGATACGCAGTATTTT. Its protein is CASSQGPQRGSTDTQYF.

The V gene is TRBV28, the J gene TRBJ1-5; the D is unclear. Trimming left V 7 bases short and J 5 bases short, with 9 bases between. Germline CDR1 reads MDHEN; CDR2 reads SYDVKM. The length of the CDR3 is 12 residues. In DNA form, the CDR3 reads TGTGCCAGCACCGAGGGAGATCAGCCCCAGCATTTT. Translating it yields CASTEGDQPQHF.

The chain carries TRBV5-4 and TRBJ2-5, with TRBD1 matching 9 bases. The CDR3 is 14 residues long. V gave up 4 bases and J gave up 5 bases; unmatched junction bases: 6. From germline, CDR1 is SGHNT and CDR2 YYREEE (reference sequence). CDR3 nucleotides: TGTGCCAGCAGCCCCAGGACAGGGGCGGAGACCCAGTACTTC. This translates into CASSPRTGAETQYF.